This T cell receptor beta chain was found in a study of blood T cells in healthy people across ages. General study points: The CMV status of each donor remained undetermined, and this could have confounded shifts in expanded clonotypes. Whereas aged donors had fewer naive CD4+ cells, long-lived donors had more of them and higher diversity.

Through a sample-barcoded 5' primer and a J-beta primer mix, a second PCR was run for roughly 6 to 12 cycles. TCRdb recomputed calls from the 5' RACE reads with MiXCR, one row per CDR3 protein. Here the sample spans over 1,500,000 distinct CDR3 sequences, about 39% being singletons. Regarding this clonotype: Its antigen is as yet unknown.

Looked up from germline, CDR1 is MNHNY and CDR2 is SVGAGI (reference sequence). Deletions cut 10 bases from V and 10 bases from J, with 17 bases between. CDR3 length: 12 amino acids. Samples each yielded at least 5 micrograms of total RNA. Sequencing used blood. This TCR derives from a human donor in good health. The chain has TRBV6-6 and TRBJ1-5; D possibly corresponds to TRBD1 (5 bases). The CDR3 is CATRLGVGPQHF. CDR3 coding DNA: TGTGCCACTAGGTTGGGGGTAGGTCCCCAGCATTTT.